The source of this TCR beta chain is a study of tumor-infiltrating lymphocytes in primary liver carcinoma. Study information: Tumors were staged T1-T3 N0M0 and measured roughly 4.2 to 10 cm across.

As concerns this clonotype: At one end, the junction sequence differs from germline, possibly due to a read error.

Without any cell sorting, 20-30 mg of bulk tissue yielded co-extracted RNA and DNA. From roughly 470 ng total RNA, TCR beta cDNA was generated with a primer in the constant region. Three nested multiplex PCR rounds, a slightly modified ARM-PCR, produced the libraries for TCR beta. Forward primers for TRBV1-TRBV30 and a C-beta reverse primer served the first two PCR rounds, at approximately 10 cycles each. TCRdb called the multiplex PCR reads again in MiXCR, with one record for every CDR3 protein. The sample has 100,000 to 150,000 distinct CDR3 sequences, 60% to 75% seen once. This CDR3 region has 15 residues. Germline assignment: CDR1 MNHNS and CDR2 SASEGT.

The clonotype comes from a woman aged 60 to 75 with primary liver carcinoma and hepatitis B virus infection. Sequenced input: liver tumor tissue from sampling region 3. Subset reported: tumor region T3, left-lateral pole. The rearrangement links TRBV6-1 to TRBJ2-1; maybe TRBD2 (6 bases). The CDR3 is CASSPSDSSYNEQLF. CDR3 bases: TGTGCCAGCAGCCCTAGCGATAGCTCCTACAATGAGCAGCTCTTC.